The rows below give T cell receptor beta chains drawn from one sample of a study of PD-1 blockade in classical Hodgkin lymphoma. Clones were read by immunoSEQ multiplex PCR, and TCRdb kept only the in-frame ones, dropping some. The table lists approximately 100,000 clones, about 83% of them singletons. The sample was peripheral blood mononuclear cells (PBMCs), taken before the fourth cycle of nivolumab. These receptors originate from a human donor with classical Hodgkin lymphoma. The CDR3 runs from the conserved cysteine through the conserved F or W. The D gene is left open where the match is weak. Clone sizes are given selectively: once, few, many, or a class where the clone is expanded.

cdr3_nt: TGTGCCAGTAGTATAGGTACGTATGAGAACACTGAAGCTTTCTTT
cdr3_aa: CASSIGTYENTEAFF
v_call: TRBV19
d_call: .
j_call: TRBJ1-1
clone_size: .

cdr3_nt: TGTGCCACCAGCAGAGATCGAGGGAATGGCTACACCTTC
cdr3_aa: CATSRDRGNGYTF
v_call: TRBV15
d_call: .
j_call: TRBJ1-2
clone_size: .

cdr3_nt: TGTGCCAGCAGCTCCGACACCGGGGAGCTGTTTTTT
cdr3_aa: CASSSDTGELFF
v_call: TRBV7-3
d_call: .
j_call: TRBJ2-2
clone_size: few

cdr3_nt: TGTGCCAGCAGACGGGAAGGCAGGGAAAACATTCAGTACTTC
cdr3_aa: CASRREGRENIQYF
v_call: TRBV11-2
d_call: .
j_call: TRBJ2-4
clone_size: once

cdr3_nt: TGCGCCAGCAAGCCGGGACCGCACACCGGGGAGCTGTTTTTT
cdr3_aa: CASKPGPHTGELFF
v_call: TRBV5-1
d_call: .
j_call: TRBJ2-2
clone_size: few

cdr3_nt: TGTGCCAGCAGCTTAGTGGAGGGAACCTACGAGCAGTACTTC
cdr3_aa: CASSLVEGTYEQYF
v_call: TRBV7-9
d_call: .
j_call: TRBJ2-7
clone_size: .

cdr3_nt: TGTGCCACCAGCAATTCCTACGAGCAGTACTTC
cdr3_aa: CATSNSYEQYF
v_call: TRBV15
d_call: .
j_call: TRBJ2-7
clone_size: .

cdr3_nt: TGTGCCAGCAGCCCCTCCGGGACAGGGTTCACTCAAGCTTTCTTT
cdr3_aa: CASSPSGTGFTQAFF
v_call: TRBV6-5
d_call: TRBD1
j_call: TRBJ1-1
clone_size: .

cdr3_nt: TGTGTCAGAAAGCGGTCAGGGGACCCCACCTTCGAGCAGTACTTC
cdr3_aa: CVRKRSGDPTFEQYF
v_call: TRBV7-5
d_call: .
j_call: TRBJ2-7
clone_size: .

cdr3_nt: TGTGCCAGTAGTATAGTACAGCACGAAAAACTGTTTTTT
cdr3_aa: CASSIVQHEKLFF
v_call: TRBV19
d_call: .
j_call: TRBJ1-4
clone_size: .

cdr3_nt: TGCGCCAGCAGCTTGGAAGGCCGGCCGCACAATGAGCAGTTCTTC
cdr3_aa: CASSLEGRPHNEQFF
v_call: TRBV5-1
d_call: .
j_call: TRBJ2-1
clone_size: few

cdr3_nt: TGCGCCAGCAGCCTCCCGAACTACGCAGGAGAGAGTGGGGCCAACGTCCTGACTTTC
cdr3_aa: CASSLPNYAGESGANVLTF
v_call: TRBV5-1
d_call: .
j_call: TRBJ2-6
clone_size: .

cdr3_nt: TGCGCCAGCAGCTCAACAGGGGACGAGCAGTACTTC
cdr3_aa: CASSSTGDEQYF
v_call: TRBV5-1
d_call: TRBD1
j_call: TRBJ2-7
clone_size: .

cdr3_nt: TGTGCCAGCCAGACTAGTGGCGGTCACGAGCAGTACTTC
cdr3_aa: CASQTSGGHEQYF
v_call: TRBV6-1
d_call: .
j_call: TRBJ2-7
clone_size: .

cdr3_nt: TGTGCCAGCAGCGTTCTAGCTCTGTCCTACAATGAGCAGTTCTTC
cdr3_aa: CASSVLALSYNEQFF
v_call: TRBV2
d_call: .
j_call: TRBJ2-1
clone_size: .

cdr3_nt: TGTGCCATCAGTGAAAGTGGGGGAGATGCCGGGGAGCTGTTTTTT
cdr3_aa: CAISESGGDAGELFF
v_call: TRBV10-3
d_call: .
j_call: TRBJ2-2
clone_size: .

cdr3_nt: TGTGCCAGCAGTTACGGCACAGGGTACACCTTC
cdr3_aa: CASSYGTGYTF
v_call: TRBV6-5
d_call: .
j_call: TRBJ1-2
clone_size: .

cdr3_nt: TGTGCCAGCAGCCGAGAGGGGAACACCGGGGAGCTGTTTTTT
cdr3_aa: CASSREGNTGELFF
v_call: TRBV7-2
d_call: .
j_call: TRBJ2-2
clone_size: .

cdr3_nt: TGTGCCTGGAGTGTACTCGGGACAACCTACGAGCAGTACTTC
cdr3_aa: CAWSVLGTTYEQYF
v_call: TRBV30
d_call: .
j_call: TRBJ2-7
clone_size: .

cdr3_nt: TGTGCCAGCAGCTTAACGCCTACCACCTACAATGAGCAGTTCTTC
cdr3_aa: CASSLTPTTYNEQFF
v_call: TRBV7-6
d_call: .
j_call: TRBJ2-1
clone_size: .

cdr3_nt: TGTGCCAGCAGCTTAGCGCCGGGAGGGGACGAGCAGTACTTC
cdr3_aa: CASSLAPGGDEQYF
v_call: TRBV7-7
d_call: TRBD2
j_call: TRBJ2-7
clone_size: .

cdr3_nt: TGCGCCAGCAGCTTGGTTACAGCCAACAATGAGCAGTTCTTC
cdr3_aa: CASSLVTANNEQFF
v_call: TRBV5-1
d_call: .
j_call: TRBJ2-1
clone_size: once

cdr3_nt: TGTGCCAGTAGTATTGGGCTAGCGCGAGCCAACACCGGGGAGCTGTTTTTT
cdr3_aa: CASSIGLARANTGELFF
v_call: TRBV19
d_call: .
j_call: TRBJ2-2
clone_size: .

cdr3_nt: TGTGCCAGTAGCCCCCAACGGGAGAACGAGCAGTTCTTC
cdr3_aa: CASSPQRENEQFF
v_call: TRBV19
d_call: .
j_call: TRBJ2-1
clone_size: .

cdr3_nt: TGTGCCAGCAGTGGGCAGGGACGGGGTGGTGAAGCTTTCTTT
cdr3_aa: CASSGQGRGGEAFF
v_call: TRBV6-1
d_call: .
j_call: TRBJ1-1
clone_size: .

cdr3_nt: TGTGCCATCAACGCCGCACCTAATGAAAAACTGTTTTTT
cdr3_aa: CAINAAPNEKLFF
v_call: TRBV10-3
d_call: .
j_call: TRBJ1-4
clone_size: .

cdr3_nt: TGCGCCAGCAGCTTGATTCCTCTGAATGAAAAACTGTTTTTT
cdr3_aa: CASSLIPLNEKLFF
v_call: TRBV5-1
d_call: .
j_call: TRBJ1-4
clone_size: .

cdr3_nt: TGTGCCAGCAGCCCTAGGGTTGTAGCGGGAGGGCCAGATACGCAGTATTTT
cdr3_aa: CASSPRVVAGGPDTQYF
v_call: TRBV11-2
d_call: TRBD2
j_call: TRBJ2-3
clone_size: .

cdr3_nt: TGTGCCAGCAGCTCCGGACTAGCGGGAGCAGGAGAGCAGTTCTTC
cdr3_aa: CASSSGLAGAGEQFF
v_call: TRBV7-9
d_call: TRBD2
j_call: TRBJ2-1
clone_size: .

cdr3_nt: TGTGCCAGCGGCGGAGGTAGCGCCACAGATACGCAGTATTTT
cdr3_aa: CASGGGSATDTQYF
v_call: TRBV5-4
d_call: .
j_call: TRBJ2-3
clone_size: .

cdr3_nt: TGTGCCTGGAGTGTACTAGCGGGAGGCCCGGGGGTGCAGTACTTC
cdr3_aa: CAWSVLAGGPGVQYF
v_call: TRBV30
d_call: TRBD2
j_call: TRBJ2-7
clone_size: .

cdr3_nt: TGTGCCAGCAGCTCAAGCGGGAGGGCGGAAGATACGCAGTATTTT
cdr3_aa: CASSSSGRAEDTQYF
v_call: TRBV7-7
d_call: TRBD2
j_call: TRBJ2-3
clone_size: .

cdr3_nt: TGTGCCAGCAGTTACTCTGCCCAGCGGGAGACCCAGTACTTC
cdr3_aa: CASSYSAQRETQYF
v_call: TRBV6-5
d_call: .
j_call: TRBJ2-5
clone_size: .